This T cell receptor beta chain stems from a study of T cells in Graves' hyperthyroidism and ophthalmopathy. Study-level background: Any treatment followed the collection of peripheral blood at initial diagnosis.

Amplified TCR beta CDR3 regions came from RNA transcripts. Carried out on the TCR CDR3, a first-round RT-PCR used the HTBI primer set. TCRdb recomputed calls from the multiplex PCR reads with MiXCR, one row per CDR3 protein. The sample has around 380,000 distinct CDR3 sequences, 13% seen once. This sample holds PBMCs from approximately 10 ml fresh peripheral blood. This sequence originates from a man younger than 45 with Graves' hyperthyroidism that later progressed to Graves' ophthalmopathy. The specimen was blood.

CDR3 DNA sequence: TGTGCCAGCAGCCAAATACAGGGGTCTAACTATGGCTACACCTTC. Its protein product is CASSQIQGSNYGYTF. V and J are TRBV4-2 and TRBJ1-2; TRBD1 matches 7 bases. Germline V CDR1 and CDR2: LGHNA, YNFKEQ. The J segment lost 0 bases and the V segment lost 2 bases, leaving 3 bases of the junction unmatched. This CDR3 is 15 amino acids long.